A single sample gave rise to the 6 T cell receptor beta chains below, sequenced in a study of PD-1 blockade in mismatch repair-deficient tumors. Sequencing used immunoSEQ multiplex PCR; TCRdb keeps in-frame clones, though not all of them. The sample has some 51,000 clones, over 75% seen once. Sequencing used peripheral blood, obtained approximately 20 weeks after starting pembrolizumab. These receptors all stem from an adult with mismatch repair-deficient cancer.

V and J are TRBV7-3 and TRBJ2-7; D perhaps matches TRBD2 (6 bases). Deletions cut 2 bases from V and 2 bases from J, with 10 bases between. Germline CDR1 and CDR2: SGHTA and FQGTGA. CDR3 size: 14 residues. For the CDR3, the DNA is TGTGCCAGCAGCTTAGTCGGGGGAACCTACGAGCAGTACTTC. As protein: CASSLVGGTYEQYF.

The rearrangement joins TRBV15 to TRBJ1-1, with D uncertain. In germline, CDR1 is LNHNV, CDR2 YYDKDF (reference sequence). V gave up 5 bases and J gave up 3 bases, with 4 bases separating them. CDR3 length equals 11 residues. The CDR3 sequence is CATSGDTEAFF. The CDR3 nucleotides read TGTGCCACCAGCGGGGACACTGAAGCTTTCTTT. Using reference TRBV15 and TRBJ1-1 for the parts outside the CDR3, the full variable domain is DAMVIQNPRYQVTQFGKPVTLSCSQTLNHNVMYWYQQKSSQAPKLLFHYYDKDFNNEADTPDNFQSRRPNTSFCFLDIRSPGLGDTAMYLCATSGDTEAFFGQGTRLTVV.

In its sample, this clone is medium-sized. This sample includes further DNA sequences coding for the same CDR3. V is TRBV7-9 and J is TRBJ2-1, with D perhaps matching TRBD1 (5 bases). This CDR3 contains 15 residues. The germline V gene has CDR1 SEHNR and CDR2 FQNEAQ (reference sequence). V was cut by 0 bases and J by 6 bases, with 12 bases left in between. As DNA, the CDR3 is TGTGCCAGCAGCTTAGCGTATACAGGACGCAATGAGCAGTTCTTC. It translates to CASSLAYTGRNEQFF.

The chain links TRBV19 to TRBJ2-7; a possible D gene is TRBD1 (6 bases). Deletions cut 5 bases from V and 0 bases from J, with 14 bases between. Germline CDR1 LNHDA, CDR2 SQIVND (reference sequence). This CDR3 has 15 residues. CDR3: CASSPTTGTSYEQYF. The DNA of the CDR3 is TGTGCCAGTAGTCCAACCACAGGGACCTCCTACGAGCAGTACTTC. The whole variable domain, remainder taken from reference TRBV19 and TRBJ2-7, is DGGITQSPKYLFRKEGQNVTLSCEQNLNHDAMYWYRQDPGQGLRLIYYSQIVNDFQKGDIAEGYSVSREKKESFPLTVTSAQKNPTAFYLCASSPTTGTSYEQYFGPGTRLTVT.

The genes are TRBV2 and TRBJ2-1, with 9 positions matching TRBD2. V gave up 7 bases and J gave up 2 bases; unmatched junction bases: 3. From germline, CDR1 is SNHLY and CDR2 FYNNEI. This CDR3 comprises 14 residues. In DNA form, the CDR3 reads TGTGCCAGCATGGGCGGGAGGGCCTACAATGAGCAGTTCTTC. This encodes CASMGGRAYNEQFF. The entire variable domain, with the rest obtained from reference TRBV2 and TRBJ2-1, is as follows: EPEVTQTPSHQVTQMGQEVILRCVPISNHLYFYWYRQILGQKVEFLVSFYNNEISEKSEIFDDQFSVERPDGSNFTLKIRSTKLEDSAMYFCASMGGRAYNEQFFGPGTRLTVL.

The chain couples TRBV25-1 to TRBJ2-5; TRBD2 agrees at 8 bases. Germline assignment: CDR1 MGHDK and CDR2 SYGVNS. V dropped 2 bases and J dropped 10; count of bases not matched to a gene: 12. The CDR3 totals 15 residues. In DNA, the CDR3 is TGTGCCAGCAGTGAACCCGGGACTAGATCAGTCGGCCAGTACTTC. Its translation is CASSEPGTRSVGQYF.